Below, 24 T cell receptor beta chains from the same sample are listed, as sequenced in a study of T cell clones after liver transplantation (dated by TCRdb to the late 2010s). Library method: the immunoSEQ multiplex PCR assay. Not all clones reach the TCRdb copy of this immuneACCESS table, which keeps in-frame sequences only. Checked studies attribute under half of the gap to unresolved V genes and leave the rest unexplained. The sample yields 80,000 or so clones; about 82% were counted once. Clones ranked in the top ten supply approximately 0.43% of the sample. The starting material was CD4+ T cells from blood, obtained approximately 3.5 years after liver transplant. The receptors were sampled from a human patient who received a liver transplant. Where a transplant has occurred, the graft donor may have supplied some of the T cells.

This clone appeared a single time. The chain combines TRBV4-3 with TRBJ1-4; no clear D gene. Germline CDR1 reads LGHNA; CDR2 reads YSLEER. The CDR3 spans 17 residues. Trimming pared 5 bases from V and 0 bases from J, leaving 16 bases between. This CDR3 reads CASSDLGRLSTNEKLFF. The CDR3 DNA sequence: TGCGCCAGCAGCGATCTTGGACGGTTATCAACTAATGAAAAACTGTTTTTT.

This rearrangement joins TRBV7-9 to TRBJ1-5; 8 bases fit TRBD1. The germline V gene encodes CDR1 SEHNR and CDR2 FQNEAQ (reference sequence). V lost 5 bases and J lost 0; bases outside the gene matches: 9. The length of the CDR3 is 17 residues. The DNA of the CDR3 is TGTGCCAGCAGCCCCCCGGCGACAGGGGATAGCAATCAGCCCCAGCATTTT. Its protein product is CASSPPATGDSNQPQHF. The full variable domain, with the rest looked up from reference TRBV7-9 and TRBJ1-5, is DTGVSQNPRHKITKRGQNVTFRCDPISEHNRLYWYRQTLGQGPEFLTYFQNEAQLEKSRLLSDRFSAERPKGSFSTLEIQRTEQGDSAMYLCASSPPATGDSNQPQHFGDGTRLSIL.

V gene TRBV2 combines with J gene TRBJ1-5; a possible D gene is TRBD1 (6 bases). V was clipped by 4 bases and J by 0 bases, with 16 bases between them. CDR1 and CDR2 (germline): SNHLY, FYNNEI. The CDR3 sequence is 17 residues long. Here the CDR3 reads CASSGGSGESSNQPQHF. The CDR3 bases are TGTGCCAGCAGTGGAGGGTCAGGGGAGAGTAGCAATCAGCCCCAGCATTTT.

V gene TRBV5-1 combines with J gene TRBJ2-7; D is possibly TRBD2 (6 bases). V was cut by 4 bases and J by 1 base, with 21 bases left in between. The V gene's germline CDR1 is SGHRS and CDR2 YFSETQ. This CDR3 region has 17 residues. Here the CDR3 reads CASSRLLFGTDSYEQYF. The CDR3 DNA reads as TGCGCCAGCAGCCGACTTCTTTTTGGGACTGATTCCTACGAGCAGTACTTC.

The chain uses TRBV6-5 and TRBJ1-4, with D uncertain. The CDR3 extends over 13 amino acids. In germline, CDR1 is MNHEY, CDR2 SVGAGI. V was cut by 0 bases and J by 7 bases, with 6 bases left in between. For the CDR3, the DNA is TGTGCCAGCAGTTACTCCCTTGGTGAAAAACTGTTTTTT. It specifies CASSYSLGEKLFF.

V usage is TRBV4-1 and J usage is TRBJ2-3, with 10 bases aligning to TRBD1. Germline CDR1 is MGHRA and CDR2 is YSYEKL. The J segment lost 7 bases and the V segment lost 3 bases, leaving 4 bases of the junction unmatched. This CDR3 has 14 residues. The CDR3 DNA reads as TGCGCCAGCAGCCACGGGACAGGGGTAAATACGCAGTATTTT. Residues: CASSHGTGVNTQYF.

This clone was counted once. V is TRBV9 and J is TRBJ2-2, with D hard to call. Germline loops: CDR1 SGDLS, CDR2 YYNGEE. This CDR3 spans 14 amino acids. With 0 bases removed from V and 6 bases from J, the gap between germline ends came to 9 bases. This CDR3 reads CASSVAFGAGELFF. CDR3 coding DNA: TGTGCCAGCAGCGTAGCTTTCGGAGCCGGGGAGCTGTTTTTT.

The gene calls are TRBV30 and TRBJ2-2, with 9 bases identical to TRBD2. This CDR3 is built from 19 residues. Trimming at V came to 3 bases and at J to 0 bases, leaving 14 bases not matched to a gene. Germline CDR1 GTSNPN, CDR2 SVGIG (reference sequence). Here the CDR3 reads CAWRPRLAELIANTGELFF. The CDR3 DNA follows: TGTGCCTGGAGGCCTCGACTAGCGGAACTGATCGCGAACACCGGGGAGCTGTTTTTT.

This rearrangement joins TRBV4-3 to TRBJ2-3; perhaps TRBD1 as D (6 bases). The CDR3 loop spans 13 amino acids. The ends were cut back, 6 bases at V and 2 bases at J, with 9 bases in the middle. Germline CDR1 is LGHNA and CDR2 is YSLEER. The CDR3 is CASRGQSTDTQYF. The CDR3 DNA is TGCGCCAGCAGAGGACAGTCCACAGATACGCAGTATTTT.

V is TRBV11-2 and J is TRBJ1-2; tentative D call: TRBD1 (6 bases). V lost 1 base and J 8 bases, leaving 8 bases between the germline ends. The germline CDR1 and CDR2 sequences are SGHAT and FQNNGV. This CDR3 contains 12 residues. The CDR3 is CASSLVGGGYTF. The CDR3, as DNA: TGTGCCAGCAGCTTAGTGGGGGGCGGCTACACCTTC.

Here the CDR3 DNA reads TGTGCCAGCAGTTCCTTTTCCGACAGGGAGAAGTTCTTC. It is translated as CASSSFSDREKFF. The V call is TRBV28, the J call TRBJ2-1; 7 bases are shared with TRBD1. V lost 4 bases and J lost 14; bases outside the gene matches: 11. The CDR3 length is 13 residues. Germline values: CDR1 MDHEN, CDR2 SYDVKM.

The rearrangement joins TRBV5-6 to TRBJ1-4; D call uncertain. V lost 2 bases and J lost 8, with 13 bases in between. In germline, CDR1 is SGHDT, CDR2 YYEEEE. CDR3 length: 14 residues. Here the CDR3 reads CASSFGPLDEKLFF. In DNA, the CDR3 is TGTGCCAGCAGCTTTGGTCCATTAGACGAAAAACTGTTTTTT. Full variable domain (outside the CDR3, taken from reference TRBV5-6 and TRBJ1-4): DAGVTQSPTHLIKTRGQQVTLRCSPKSGHDTVSWYQQALGQGPQFIFQYYEEEERQRGNFPDRFSGHQFPNYSSELNVNALLLGDSALYLCASSFGPLDEKLFFGSGTQLSVL.

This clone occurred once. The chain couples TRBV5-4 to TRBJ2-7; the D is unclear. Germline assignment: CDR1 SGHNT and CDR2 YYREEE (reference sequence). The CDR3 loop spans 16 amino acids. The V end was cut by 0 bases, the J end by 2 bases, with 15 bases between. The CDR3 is CASSLEPDEYTYEQYF. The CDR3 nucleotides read TGTGCCAGCAGCTTGGAGCCCGATGAATACACCTACGAGCAGTACTTC.

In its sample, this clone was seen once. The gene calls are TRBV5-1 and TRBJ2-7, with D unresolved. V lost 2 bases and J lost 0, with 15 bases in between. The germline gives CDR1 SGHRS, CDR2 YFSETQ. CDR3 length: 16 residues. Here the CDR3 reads CASSFTGSLSSYEQYF. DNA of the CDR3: TGCGCCAGCAGCTTCACCGGCAGCCTTAGCTCCTACGAGCAGTACTTC. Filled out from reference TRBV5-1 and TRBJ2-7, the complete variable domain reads KAGVTQTPRYLIKTRGQQVTLSCSPISGHRSVSWYQQTPGQGLQFLFEYFSETQRNKGNFPGRFSGRQFSNSRSEMNVSTLELGDSALYLCASSFTGSLSSYEQYFGPGTRLTVT.

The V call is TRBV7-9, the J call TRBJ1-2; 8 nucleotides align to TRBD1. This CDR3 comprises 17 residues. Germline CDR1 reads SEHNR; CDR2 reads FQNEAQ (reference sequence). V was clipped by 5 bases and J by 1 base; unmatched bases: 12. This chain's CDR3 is CASSRGTGFRFNYGYTF. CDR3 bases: TGTGCCAGCAGCCGGGGGACAGGTTTTCGCTTTAACTATGGCTACACCTTC.

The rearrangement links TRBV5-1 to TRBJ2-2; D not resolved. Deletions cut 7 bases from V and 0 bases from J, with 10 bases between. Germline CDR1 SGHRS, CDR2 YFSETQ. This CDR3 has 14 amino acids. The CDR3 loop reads CASFQDTNTGELFF. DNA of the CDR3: TGCGCCAGCTTCCAAGATACGAACACCGGGGAGCTGTTTTTT.

This chain's CDR3 is CASSLAVNDAYEQYF. For the CDR3, the DNA is TGTGCCAGCAGCTTAGCAGTCAATGACGCCTACGAGCAGTACTTC. The rearrangement uses TRBV7-2 and TRBJ2-7; no reliable D call. The CDR3 covers 15 residues. The ends were cut back, 0 bases at V and 2 bases at J, with 11 bases in the middle. From germline, CDR1 is SGHTA and CDR2 FQGNSA.

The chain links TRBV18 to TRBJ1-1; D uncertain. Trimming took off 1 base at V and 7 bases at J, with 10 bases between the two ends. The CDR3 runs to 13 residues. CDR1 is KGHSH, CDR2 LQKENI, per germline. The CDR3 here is CASSPQGGDEAFF. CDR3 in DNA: TGTGCCAGCTCACCACAGGGTGGTGATGAAGCTTTCTTT.

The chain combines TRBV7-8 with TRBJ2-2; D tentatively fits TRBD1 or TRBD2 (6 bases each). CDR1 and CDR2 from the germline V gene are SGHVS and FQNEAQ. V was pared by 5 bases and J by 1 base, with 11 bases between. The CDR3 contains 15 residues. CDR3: CASSPRGQNTGELFF. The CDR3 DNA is TGTGCCAGCAGCCCGCGGGGACAGAACACCGGGGAGCTGTTTTTT.

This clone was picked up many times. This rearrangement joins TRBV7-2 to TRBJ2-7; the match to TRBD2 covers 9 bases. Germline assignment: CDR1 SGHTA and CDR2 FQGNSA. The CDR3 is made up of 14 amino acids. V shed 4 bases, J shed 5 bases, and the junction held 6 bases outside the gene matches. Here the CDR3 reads CASSSTGTSNEQYF. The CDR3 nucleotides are TGTGCCAGCAGCTCGACCGGGACTAGCAACGAGCAGTACTTC.

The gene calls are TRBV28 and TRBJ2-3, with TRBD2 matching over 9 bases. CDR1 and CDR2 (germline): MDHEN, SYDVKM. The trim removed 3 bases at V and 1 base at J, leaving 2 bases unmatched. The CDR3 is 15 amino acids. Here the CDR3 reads CASSLGGRGTDTQYF. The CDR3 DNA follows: TGTGCCAGCAGTTTGGGCGGGAGGGGCACAGATACGCAGTATTTT.

This CDR3 reads CASSQQASSNEQFF. In DNA form, the CDR3 reads TGCGCCAGCAGCCAGCAAGCTTCCAGTAATGAGCAGTTCTTC. This rearrangement joins TRBV5-1 to TRBJ2-1; no firm D call. Germline CDR1 reads SGHRS; CDR2 reads YFSETQ. The CDR3 is 14 residues long. V was clipped by 4 bases and J by 7 bases, with 15 bases between them.

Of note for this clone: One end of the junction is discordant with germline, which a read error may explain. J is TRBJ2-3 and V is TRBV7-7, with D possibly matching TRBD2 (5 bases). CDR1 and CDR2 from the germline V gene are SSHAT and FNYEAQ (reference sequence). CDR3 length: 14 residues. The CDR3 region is CASSPGLEGDTQYF. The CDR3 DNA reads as TGTGCTAGCAGCCCGGGCCTCGAGGGAGATACGCAGTATTTT.

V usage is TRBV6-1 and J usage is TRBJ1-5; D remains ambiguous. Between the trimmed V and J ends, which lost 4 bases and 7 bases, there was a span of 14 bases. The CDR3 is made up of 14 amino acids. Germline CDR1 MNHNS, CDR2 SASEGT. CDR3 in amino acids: CASSVWGLGQPQHF. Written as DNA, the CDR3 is TGTGCCAGCAGTGTTTGGGGTCTGGGGCAGCCCCAGCATTTT.